The 20 T cell receptor beta chains below were found in one sample sequenced in a study of blood T cell repertoires in COVID-19. This table comes from immunoSEQ multiplex PCR, and its TCRdb copy is limited to in-frame clones, with some not included. The sample shows roughly 250,000 clones, about 86% of them seen only once. The sample consisted of peripheral blood. These receptors all come from a woman aged 25 to 45 with COVID-19, enrolled during active disease.

This clone was seen a handful of times. The rearrangement uses TRBV7-9 and TRBJ1-2; TRBD1 matches at 9 bases. The CDR3 sequence is 17 residues long. V was pared by 5 bases and J by 3 bases, with 13 bases of the junction left unmatched. Germline loops: CDR1 SEHNR, CDR2 FQNEAQ (reference sequence). CDR3 loop: CASSLPPGRTGDYGYTF. In DNA form, the CDR3 reads TGTGCCAGCAGCCTCCCCCCTGGTCGGACAGGGGACTATGGCTACACCTTC. Together with reference TRBV7-9 and TRBJ1-2, the CDR3 gives the full variable domain: DTGVSQNPRHKITKRGQNVTFRCDPISEHNRLYWYRQTLGQGPEFLTYFQNEAQLEKSRLLSDRFSAERPKGSFSTLEIQRTEQGDSAMYLCASSLPPGRTGDYGYTFGSGTRLTVV.

This clone was seen only once. This sequence joins TRBV19 and TRBJ2-7, with 9 bases matching TRBD2. Trimming cost V 6 bases and J 0 bases; bases outside gene matches: 6. The CDR3 totals 15 residues. Germline values: CDR1 LNHDA, CDR2 SQIVND (reference sequence). Written as DNA, the CDR3 is TGTGCCAGTAGCCCTATTAGCGGGGGCTCCTACGAGCAGTACTTC. Translation gives CASSPISGGSYEQYF.

This clone is a singleton in its sample. The gene calls are TRBV28 and TRBJ1-6, with 8 bases lining up with TRBD1. The germline gives CDR1 MDHEN, CDR2 SYDVKM. V shed 6 bases and J 10 bases; nucleotides not matched to a gene: 14. This CDR3 comprises 16 residues. The CDR3 DNA is TGTGCCAGCAGCCCTCTTTACTTCGGGACAGGCTCACCCCTCCACTTT. Its translation: CASSPLYFGTGSPLHF.

The V call is TRBV7-9, the J call TRBJ2-7, with 7 nucleotides matching TRBD2. V gave up 5 bases and J gave up 6 bases; unmatched junction bases: 7. There are 13 residues in the CDR3. Germline values: CDR1 SEHNR, CDR2 FQNEAQ (reference sequence). This CDR3 reads CASSPRDYPEQYF. In nucleotides, the CDR3 is TGTGCCAGCAGCCCGCGGGACTACCCCGAGCAGTACTTC. The variable domain in full, completed from reference TRBV7-9 and TRBJ2-7, reads DTGVSQNPRHKITKRGQNVTFRCDPISEHNRLYWYRQTLGQGPEFLTYFQNEAQLEKSRLLSDRFSAERPKGSFSTLEIQRTEQGDSAMYLCASSPRDYPEQYFGPGTRLTVT.

The genes are TRBV19 and TRBJ1-5; 7 bases are a match to TRBD1. The CDR3 has 16 amino acids. Germline lookup yields CDR1 LNHDA and CDR2 SQIVND (reference sequence). The ends lost 9 bases at V and 3 bases at J; junction bases unmatched: 14. The CDR3 DNA sequence: TGTGCCAGCCTAGACAGGGTTAACAGGGTCAATCAGCCCCAGCATTTT. Its protein is CASLDRVNRVNQPQHF.

A single count supports this clone. This chain links TRBV19 with TRBJ2-1; 8 nucleotides line up with TRBD1. J lost 10 bases, V lost 4 bases, and 6 bases had no gene match. The length of the CDR3 is 13 residues. In germline, CDR1 is LNHDA, CDR2 SQIVND (reference sequence). CDR3 in amino acids: CASSRTGTPEQFF. The CDR3 DNA follows: TGTGCCAGTAGTAGGACAGGGACCCCAGAGCAGTTCTTC.

V and J are TRBV27 and TRBJ2-7, with D tentatively TRBD1 (6 bases). Trimming shortened V by 8 bases and J by 6 bases, and 20 bases separated the two germline ends. This CDR3 has 14 amino acids. Germline V CDR1 and CDR2: MNHEY, SMNVEV (reference sequence). CDR3: CASGMKDRWREQYF. CDR3 bases: TGTGCCAGCGGAATGAAGGACAGATGGCGCGAGCAGTACTTC.

The V gene is TRBV7-9, the J gene TRBJ2-1, with TRBD2 identical over 12 bases. This CDR3 region has 19 residues. Germline CDR1 is SEHNR and CDR2 is FQNEAQ (reference sequence). The V segment lost 4 bases and the J segment 3 bases; nucleotides outside the gene matches: 13. The CDR3 protein is CASSSPLGSSGGDYNEQFF. The CDR3 coding sequence is TGTGCCAGCAGCTCCCCATTGGGGTCTAGCGGGGGGGACTACAATGAGCAGTTCTTC. Drawing the rest from reference TRBV7-9 and TRBJ2-1, the complete variable domain is DTGVSQNPRHKITKRGQNVTFRCDPISEHNRLYWYRQTLGQGPEFLTYFQNEAQLEKSRLLSDRFSAERPKGSFSTLEIQRTEQGDSAMYLCASSSPLGSSGGDYNEQFFGPGTRLTVL.

V and J are TRBV5-4 and TRBJ2-3; 7 bases are a match to TRBD1. The germline V gene has CDR1 SGHNT and CDR2 YYREEE (reference sequence). V was clipped by 4 bases and J by 4 bases; unmatched bases: 9. CDR3 length equals 15 residues. CDR3 sequence reads: CASSLKQGSADTQYF. DNA for the CDR3: TGTGCCAGCAGCCTAAAACAGGGGTCCGCAGATACGCAGTATTTT.

The genes are TRBV28 and TRBJ2-7; D remains ambiguous. CDR3 length equals 13 residues. Germline CDR1 and CDR2: MDHEN and SYDVKM. V was shortened by 7 bases and J by 1 base, with 11 bases between the two germline ends. CDR3 in DNA: TGTGCCAGCACGGGTGGAGCGTCCTACGAGCAGTACTTC. Residues: CASTGGASYEQYF.

J is TRBJ1-5 and V is TRBV7-9; 7 bases match TRBD1. V shed 5 bases, J shed 6 bases, and the junction held 10 bases outside the gene matches. The germline V gene encodes CDR1 SEHNR and CDR2 FQNEAQ (reference sequence). The CDR3 loop spans 15 amino acids. The CDR3 sequence: CASSASTGVTQPQHF. In DNA, the CDR3 is TGTGCCAGCAGCGCCAGTACAGGGGTCACTCAGCCCCAGCATTTT.

V gene TRBV23-1 combines with J gene TRBJ2-5; TRBD1 matches 9 bases. TRBV23-1 is an ORF, with its function uncertain. J was trimmed by 4 bases and V by 0 bases; bases with no gene match: 9. The CDR3 sequence is 17 residues long. The CDR3 reads CASSQSARDRVGETQYF. DNA for the CDR3: TGCGCCAGCAGTCAATCCGCTAGGGACAGGGTAGGAGAGACCCAGTACTTC.

The V and J genes are TRBV3-1 (or the pseudogene TRBV3-2) and TRBJ1-3; no clear D. The CDR3 consists of 15 residues. V dropped 1 base and J dropped 4 bases, with 11 bases sitting between them. Germline V gene data show CDR1 as LGHDT and CDR2 as YNNKEL (reference sequence). The CDR3 here is CASSQGGSGGNTIYF. The DNA for the CDR3 is TGTGCCAGCAGCCAAGGGGGTTCGGGAGGAAACACCATATATTTT.

The chain carries TRBV2 and TRBJ2-7; D gene ambiguous. Trimming took off 8 bases at V and 6 bases at J, with 11 bases between the two ends. The germline gives CDR1 SNHLY, CDR2 FYNNEI. CDR3 length: 11 residues. The CDR3 sequence: CASAYSIEQYF. The CDR3 nucleotides are TGTGCCAGCGCATACAGTATCGAGCAGTACTTC. Looking up the rest from reference TRBV2 and TRBJ2-7 gives the full variable domain: EPEVTQTPSHQVTQMGQEVILRCVPISNHLYFYWYRQILGQKVEFLVSFYNNEISEKSEIFDDQFSVERPDGSNFTLKIRSTKLEDSAMYFCASAYSIEQYFGPGTRLTVT.

The chain links TRBV11-2 to TRBJ2-1; 12 nucleotides align to TRBD2. V trimming: 4 bases; J trimming: 4 bases; junction bases outside the gene matches: 11. Germline CDR1 reads SGHAT; CDR2 reads FQNNGV. The CDR3 is 18 residues long. CDR3 nucleotide sequence: TGTGCCAGCAGCTCTACCGGATCTAGCGGGGGGGGATACAATGAGCAGTTCTTC. Translated: CASSSTGSSGGGYNEQFF.

This clone has only a few counts. The chain couples TRBV9 to TRBJ2-1; 10 bases map to TRBD2. This CDR3 comprises 15 residues. In germline, CDR1 is SGDLS, CDR2 YYNGEE. After removal of 4 bases from V and 5 bases from J, the junction contained 6 bases not matched to a gene. CDR3 sequence: CASSPGLAAHNEQFF. In DNA, the CDR3 is TGTGCCAGCAGCCCCGGACTAGCGGCCCACAATGAGCAGTTCTTC.

V gene TRBV19 combines with J gene TRBJ1-2, with D perhaps matching TRBD1 (5 bases). This CDR3 is 14 amino acids long. Germline CDR1 LNHDA, CDR2 SQIVND (reference sequence). V lost 3 bases, J lost 4 bases, and 12 bases lay in between. CDR3 coding DNA: TGTGCCAGTAGTATGGGCAGGGAGGTCTATGGCTACACCTTC. Amino acid sequence: CASSMGREVYGYTF.

The rearrangement joins TRBV5-3 to TRBJ2-1, with 8 bases that match TRBD2. TRBV5-3 is sorted into the ORF group, with uncertain function. The CDR3 is made up of 17 amino acids. V dropped 3 bases and J dropped 1; count of bases not matched to a gene: 9. CDR3 in amino acids: CARSSDERGGSYNEQFF. The CDR3 nucleotides are TGTGCCAGAAGCTCGGACGAACGGGGGGGTTCCTACAATGAGCAGTTCTTC.

The V and J genes are TRBV7-2 and TRBJ2-7, with D perhaps matching TRBD2 (5 bases). The CDR3 is 14 amino acids. CDR1 SGHTA and CDR2 FQGNSA come from the germline V gene. Trimming took off 3 bases at V and 6 bases at J, with 15 bases between the two ends. The CDR3 coding sequence is TGTGCCAGCAGCTTCCCGGGGTACACGCGCGAGCAGTACTTC. It translates to CASSFPGYTREQYF. Supplemented by reference TRBV7-2 and TRBJ2-7, the full variable domain reads GAGVSQSPSNKVTEKGKDVELRCDPISGHTALYWYRQSLGQGLEFLIYFQGNSAPDKSGLPSDRFSAERTGGSVSTLTIQRTQQEDSAVYLCASSFPGYTREQYFGPGTRLTVT.

The CDR3 nucleotides are TGCGCCAGCTCCGGAGGGCAATCCTACGAGCAGTACTTC. Its protein is CASSGGQSYEQYF. The J gene is TRBJ2-7, the V gene TRBV4-1, with D perhaps matching TRBD2 (6 bases). This CDR3 has 13 amino acids. Germline loops: CDR1 MGHRA, CDR2 YSYEKL. The germline V and J ends were trimmed by 8 bases and 1 base, with 12 bases remaining between them.